This T cell receptor (beta chain) was sequenced for a study of cytomegalovirus exposure and HLA in healthy donors. Study-wide points: Later, an analysis showed that TCR beta chains associated with HLA were more clonally expanded than others that were equally common. In a later analysis, TCR beta V- and J-gene trimming showed a link to a missense DCLRE1C variant.

With respect to this clone: Its target is unknown.

The PCR employed 60 Vbeta primers together with 13 Jbeta primers. TCRdb's table, derived via immunoSEQ multiplex PCR, lists solely in-frame clones and lacks some. The sample has fewer than 250,000 clones; approximately 80% are singletons. The donors were healthy bone marrow donors. The V and J ends lost 4 bases and 9 bases respectively, with 17 bases between them. From germline, CDR1 is SGHDT and CDR2 YYEEEE. The CDR3 consists of 14 residues. The receptor was isolated from a man aged 25-40 years in good health and CMV-seronegative. The sequencing sample was made of PBMCs. The genes are TRBV5-6 and TRBJ1-3; D ambiguous. The CDR3 loop reads CASSTPISGSTIYF. CDR3 nucleotides: TGTGCCAGCAGCACCCCCATTTCTGGGAGCACCATATATTTT.